The TCR beta chain under discussion was sequenced for a study of blood T cell repertoires in COVID-19. Overall study context: In each case, the material was cDNA or gDNA derived from T cells, B-cell-depleted T cells, or PBMCs.

Data came from immunoSEQ multiplex PCR; TCRdb stores just in-frame clones and leaves some out. The table lists about 140,000 clones, about 76% of them singletons. The TCR was taken from a human donor in a cohort sampled during active COVID-19. Material for sequencing was peripheral blood.

Here the CDR3 reads CASSLVAGLAGLYF. In DNA form, the CDR3 reads TGTGCCAGCAGCTTAGTAGCGGGACTAGCGGGATTGTATTTT. The J gene is TRBJ2-3, the V gene TRBV7-9; 13 nucleotides match TRBD2. CDR3 length: 14 residues. V lost 1 base and J lost 14; bases outside the gene matches: 6. The germline gives CDR1 SEHNR, CDR2 FQNEAQ (reference sequence).